This TCR beta chain derives from a study of cytomegalovirus exposure and HLA in healthy donors. Primers: 60 Vbeta forward and 13 Jbeta reverse. Only in-frame clones appear in the TCRdb table, and some are missing; sequencing was by immunoSEQ multiplex PCR. This table holds some 70,000 clones, 65% to 70% found once. The germline V gene has CDR1 ENHRY and CDR2 SYGVKD. The CDR3 sequence is 13 residues long. V lost 6 bases and J 1 base, leaving 9 bases between the germline ends. The rearrangement joins TRBV10-3 to TRBJ1-1; a possible D gene is TRBD1 (6 bases). Sequenced sample: PBMCs. This sequence was found in a male donor in good health and CMV-seropositive. This chain's CDR3 is CAISQGRNTEAFF. DNA for the CDR3: TGTGCCATCAGCCAGGGGAGGAACACTGAAGCTTTCTTT.